The source of this T cell receptor beta chain is a study of cytomegalovirus exposure and HLA in healthy donors. It was with 60 Vbeta and 13 Jbeta primers that the PCR ran. Only in-frame clones appear in the TCRdb table, and some are missing; sequencing was by immunoSEQ multiplex PCR. The sample holds some 110,000 clones, around 80% seen once. Per the germline V gene, CDR1 is SGHDT and CDR2 is YYEEEE. V was trimmed by 3 bases and J by 6 bases, leaving 13 bases between them. CDR3 length: 14 residues. The rearrangement links TRBV5-6 to TRBJ2-1; D ambiguous. The receptor was isolated from a man younger than 45 in good health and CMV-seropositive. Specimen: PBMCs. The CDR3 spells CASSSPLGPNEQFF. The CDR3 nucleotides read TGTGCCAGCAGCTCCCCCCTTGGGCCCAATGAGCAGTTCTTC.